The TCR beta chain described here comes from a study of T cells after somatic rescue of genetic block. V was clipped by 5 bases and J by 4 bases, with 14 bases between them. The CDR3 covers 14 residues. CDR1 and CDR2 from the germline V gene are SEHNR and FQNEAQ (reference sequence). Generated by immunoSEQ multiplex PCR, the TCRdb table keeps only in-frame clones and is missing some. This sample carries about 88,000 clones, 90% of them seen once, and the ten largest clones take under 2%. Material: peripheral blood mononuclear cells (PBMCs). The J gene is TRBJ2-5, the V gene TRBV7-9; TRBD1 might be the D (6 bases). The receptor's source is a woman between 18 and 29 years old. CDR3 coding DNA: TGTGCCAGCAGCCTAAGGACAGTCACAGAGACCCAGTACTTC. Amino acid sequence: CASSLRTVTETQYF.